This T cell receptor (beta chain) was obtained from a study of metastatic and nonmetastatic thyroid tumors. Study background: Comparison of repertoires was carried out across blood and tumor or nodule tissue from malignant and benign thyroid patients.

Among the patients, none had received any treatment before thyroid surgery. Trimming took 5 bases from V and 1 from J, leaving 8 bases between them. The CDR3 totals 13 residues. Germline loops: CDR1 MRHNA, CDR2 SNTAGT. TCRdb reanalyzed the PCR reads via MiXCR. The data show roughly 24,000 clones, 20% to 25% seen once. Sample share makes this clone medium-sized. What it binds is unknown. Points from the study as a whole: Benign nodules reportedly had significantly lower TCR beta diversity than malignant thyroid tumors in blood and tumor.

The receptor was derived from a male donor with papillary thyroid cancer or a benign thyroid nodule (not recorded which). Some clones in this sample may be carry-over from other donors' samples. The V and J genes are TRBV6-4 and TRBJ1-1; a possible D gene is TRBD1 (5 bases). The sequencing sample was made of blood. CDR3 region: CASSTGANTEAFF. The CDR3, as DNA: TGTGCCAGCAGTACCGGGGCGAACACTGAAGCTTTCTTT.